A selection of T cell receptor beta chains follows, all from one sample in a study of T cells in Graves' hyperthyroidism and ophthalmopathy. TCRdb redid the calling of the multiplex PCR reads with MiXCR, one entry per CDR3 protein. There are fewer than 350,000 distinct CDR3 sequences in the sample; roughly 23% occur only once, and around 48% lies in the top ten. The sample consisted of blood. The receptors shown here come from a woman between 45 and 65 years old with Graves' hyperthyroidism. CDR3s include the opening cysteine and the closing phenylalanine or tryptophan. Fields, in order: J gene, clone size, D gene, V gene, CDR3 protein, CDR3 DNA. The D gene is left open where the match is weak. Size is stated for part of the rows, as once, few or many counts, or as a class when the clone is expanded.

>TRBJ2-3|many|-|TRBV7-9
CASSLDGGLADTQYF
TGTGCCAGCAGCTTGGATGGGGGCTTGGCAGATACGCAGTATTTT
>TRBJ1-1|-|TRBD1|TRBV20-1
CSAREDRVNTEAFF
TGCAGTGCTAGAGAGGACAGGGTCAACACTGAAGCTTTCTTT
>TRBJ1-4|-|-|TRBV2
CASSEGSLQVGAEKLFF
TGTGCCAGCAGTGAAGGATCACTACAGGTCGGGGCCGAAAAACTGTTTTTT
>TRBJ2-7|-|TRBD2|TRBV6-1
CASSQGLAGGQQYF
TGTGCCAGCAGTCAAGGACTAGCGGGAGGCCAGCAGTACTTC
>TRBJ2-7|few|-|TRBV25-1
CASSVSGTYEQYF
TGTGCCAGCAGTGTTTCGGGAACCTACGAGCAGTACTTC
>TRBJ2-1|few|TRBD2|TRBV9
CASSVEGGRAGNEQFF
TGTGCCAGCAGCGTAGAAGGCGGGAGGGCCGGCAATGAGCAGTTCTTC
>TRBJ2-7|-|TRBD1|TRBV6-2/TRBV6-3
CASSTYRGQGEQYF
TGTGCCAGCAGTACCTACAGGGGGCAGGGGGAGCAGTACTTC
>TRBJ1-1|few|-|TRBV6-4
CASSVELNTEAFF
TGTGCCAGCAGTGTGGAGTTGAACACTGAAGCTTTCTTT
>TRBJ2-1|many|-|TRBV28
CASSPTALIFTGRKQFF
TGTGCCAGCAGTCCTACCGCGCTAATCTTTACAGGGAGGAAGCAGTTCTTC
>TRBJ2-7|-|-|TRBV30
CAWSSGPYEQYF
TGTGCCTGGAGTTCGGGGCCCTACGAGCAGTACTTC
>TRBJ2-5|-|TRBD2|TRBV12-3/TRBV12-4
CASSLLAGGPKTRYF
TGTGCCAGCAGCTTACTAGCGGGGGGCCCCAAGACCCGGTACTTC
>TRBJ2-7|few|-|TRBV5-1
CASSYLGTSPYEQYF
TGCGCCAGCAGCTATCTTGGGACAAGCCCCTACGAGCAGTACTTC
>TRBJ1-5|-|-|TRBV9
CASSVDVTDNQPQHF
TGTGCCAGCAGCGTAGATGTAACAGACAATCAGCCCCAGCATTTT
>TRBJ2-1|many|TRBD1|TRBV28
CASSLYGQGGYNEQFF
TGTGCCAGCAGTTTATATGGACAGGGAGGCTACAATGAGCAGTTCTTC
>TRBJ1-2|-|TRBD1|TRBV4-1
CASSQETGQGNGYTF
TGCGCCAGCAGCCAAGAGACGGGACAGGGTAACGGCTACACCTTC
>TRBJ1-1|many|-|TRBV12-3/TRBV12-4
CASSRTGATEAFF
TGTGCCAGCAGCCGAACTGGGGCCACTGAAGCTTTCTTT
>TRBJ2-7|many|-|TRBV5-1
CASSLVPGADEQYF
TGCGCCAGCAGCTTGGTGCCGGGGGCGGACGAGCAGTACTTC
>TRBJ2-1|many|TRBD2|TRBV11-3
CASSPTWGGRYNEQFF
TGTGCCAGCAGCCCCACGTGGGGCGGGAGGTACAATGAGCAGTTCTTC
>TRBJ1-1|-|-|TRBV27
CASSFGGQAEAFF
TGTGCCAGCAGTTTTGGTGGGCAGGCCGAAGCTTTCTTT
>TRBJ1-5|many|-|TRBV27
CASSITMGGGDHF
TGTGCCAGCAGTATCACAATGGGGGGGGGTGATCATTTT
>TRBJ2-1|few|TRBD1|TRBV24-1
CATSDSGQANNEQFF
TGTGCCACCAGTGATTCGGGACAGGCGAACAATGAGCAGTTCTTC
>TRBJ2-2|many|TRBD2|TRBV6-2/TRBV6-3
CASRKPGLAVSGELFF
TGTGCCAGCAGGAAACCGGGACTAGCCGTTTCCGGGGAGCTGTTTTTT
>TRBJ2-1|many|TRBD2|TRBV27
CASTQRGGADNEQFF
TGTGCCAGCACCCAGCGGGGGGGCGCGGACAATGAGCAGTTCTTC
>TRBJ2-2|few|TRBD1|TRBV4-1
CASSPTGMGDTGELFF
TGCGCCAGCAGCCCGACAGGGATGGGTGACACCGGGGAGCTGTTTTTT
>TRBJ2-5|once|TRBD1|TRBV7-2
CASSEETYGTGYQETQYF
TGTGCCAGCAGCGAGGAGACGTACGGGACAGGATACCAAGAGACCCAGTACTTC
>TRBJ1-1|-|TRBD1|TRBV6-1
CASSLYDRETEAFF
TGTGCCAGCAGCCTTTATGACAGGGAAACTGAAGCTTTCTTT
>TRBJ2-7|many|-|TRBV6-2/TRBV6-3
CASSFSVGSEQYF
TGTGCCAGCAGTTTCTCTGTAGGAAGCGAGCAGTACTTC
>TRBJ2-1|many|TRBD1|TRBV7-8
CASSPRDRGYNEQFF
TGTGCCAGCAGCCCGAGGGACAGGGGATACAATGAGCAGTTCTTC
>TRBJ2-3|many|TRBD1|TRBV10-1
CASSEGTATDTQYF
TGCGCCAGCAGTGAGGGGACAGCCACAGATACGCAGTATTTT
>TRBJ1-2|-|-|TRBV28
CASSWERHNYGYTF
TGTGCCAGCAGTTGGGAGAGGCATAACTATGGCTACACCTTC
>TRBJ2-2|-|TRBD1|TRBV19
CASSASRGQRPSGELFF
TGTGCCAGTAGCGCAAGCCGGGGACAGCGACCTTCCGGGGAGCTGTTTTTT
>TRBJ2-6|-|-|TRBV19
CASSARGSGANVLTF
TGTGCCAGTAGTGCGAGGGGCTCTGGGGCCAACGTCCTGACTTTC
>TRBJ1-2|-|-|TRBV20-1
CSARRGKGYTF
TGCAGTGCTAGAAGGGGCAAGGGCTACACCTTC
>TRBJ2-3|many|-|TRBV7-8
CATKKSGLGTDTQYF
TGTGCCACCAAAAAAAGCGGGTTGGGGACAGATACGCAGTATTTT
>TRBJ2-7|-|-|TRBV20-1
CSAGKPSAGEQYF
TGCAGTGCTGGAAAACCCAGTGCTGGCGAGCAGTACTTC
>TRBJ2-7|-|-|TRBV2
CASHRRLSHEQYF
TGTGCCAGCCACAGGAGGCTGTCCCACGAGCAGTACTTC